The 21 T cell receptor beta chains presented below share a single source sample, sequenced in a study of T-cell memory formation after mild COVID-19. TCRdb fed the 5' RACE reads into MiXCR, producing one record per CDR3 protein. The table has fewer than 250,000 distinct CDR3 sequences, around 30% seen once. Sequencing was done on a sample of PBMCs or a T cell subset sorted from them (not recorded which). Every receptor here comes from an adult woman who had mild COVID-19 (a few samples of this study predate the infection). Cell type and time point are not known.

The chain combines TRBV7-8 with TRBJ2-3, with D maybe TRBD2 (5 bases). V shed 5 bases and J shed 0 bases, with 9 bases lying between them. This CDR3 is 14 amino acids long. Germline values: CDR1 SGHVS, CDR2 FQNEAQ. This CDR3 reads CASSRRTSTDTQYF. The CDR3 DNA reads as TGTGCCAGCAGCCGCCGGACTAGCACAGATACGCAGTATTTT.

Ten or more counts support this clonotype. V gene TRBV5-6 combines with J gene TRBJ2-2; 7 nucleotides match TRBD1. Germline assignment: CDR1 SGHDT and CDR2 YYEEEE. V gave up 4 bases and J gave up 4 bases; unmatched junction bases: 10. CDR3 length: 16 residues. The CDR3 DNA follows: TGTGCCAGCAGCGTCGGGCCGAACAGGGGCACCGGGGAGCTGTTTTTT. As protein: CASSVGPNRGTGELFF.

The gene calls are TRBV4-1 and TRBJ2-1, with 13 bases identical to TRBD2. Per germline, CDR1 MGHRA and CDR2 YSYEKL. The CDR3 length is 17 residues. Trimming cost V 2 bases and J 8 bases; bases outside gene matches: 9. The CDR3 region is CASSQLPTSGGYDEQFF. The CDR3 DNA follows: TGCGCCAGCAGCCAACTCCCGACTAGCGGGGGGTACGATGAGCAGTTCTTC.

The chain employs TRBV14 and TRBJ2-7; D tentatively reads TRBD1 or TRBD2 (6 bases each). This CDR3 is 15 amino acids long. In germline, CDR1 is SGHDN, CDR2 FVKESK. Trimming cost V 4 bases and J 2 bases, with 15 bases left between them. The chain's CDR3 is CASSPRGVRTYEQYF. CDR3 coding DNA: TGTGCCAGCAGCCCTAGGGGGGTCCGTACCTACGAGCAGTACTTC. Full variable domain (rest looked up from reference TRBV14 and TRBJ2-7): EAGVTQFPSHSVIEKGQTVTLRCDPISGHDNLYWYRRVMGKEIKFLLHFVKESKQDESGMPNNRFLAERTGGTYSTLKVQPAELEDSGVYFCASSPRGVRTYEQYFGPGTRLTVT.

V gene TRBV29-1 combines with J gene TRBJ1-2, with 7 nucleotides matching TRBD1. With V trimmed by 6 bases and J by 4 bases, 5 bases remained unmatched. Germline CDR1 and CDR2: SQVTM and ANQGSEA. The CDR3 covers 12 residues. CDR3 residues: CSVGGQIYGYTF. The CDR3 nucleotides are TGCAGCGTAGGGGGACAGATCTATGGCTACACCTTC.

This clonotype was picked up a small number of times. The rearrangement links TRBV2 to TRBJ2-5; TRBD2 agrees at 12 bases. The CDR3 loop spans 17 amino acids. CDR1 and CDR2 (germline): SNHLY, FYNNEI. The V gene end was trimmed by 1 base and the J gene end by 2 bases; junction bases not matched to a gene: 5. Written as DNA, the CDR3 is TGTGCCAGCAGTGAAGGGGTCCTAGCGGGGGGGCAAGAGACCCAGTACTTC. Its translation is CASSEGVLAGGQETQYF.

The chain uses TRBV5-1 and TRBJ2-7; TRBD1 might be the D (5 bases). The germline V and J ends were trimmed by 0 bases and 2 bases, with 12 bases remaining between them. CDR3 length: 15 amino acids. The germline V gene has CDR1 SGHRS and CDR2 YFSETQ. CDR3 sequence (DNA): TGCGCCAGCAGCTTGGGGCACAGGAATACCTACGAGCAGTACTTC. Its protein is CASSLGHRNTYEQYF.

This clonotype was found a few times. The V gene is TRBV28, the J gene TRBJ2-2, with D perhaps matching TRBD1 (6 bases). Germline-derived CDR1 and CDR2 are MDHEN and SYDVKM. The CDR3 length is 13 residues. Trimming shortened V by 6 bases and J by 5 bases, and 10 bases separated the two germline ends. The chain's CDR3 is CASRTRGTGELFF. The CDR3 DNA sequence: TGTGCCAGCAGAACGAGGGGGACCGGGGAGCTGTTTTTT.

The sample holds a few counts of this clonotype. The V call is TRBV7-8, the J call TRBJ2-4; 7 bases match TRBD1. Trimming cost V 5 bases and J 0 bases; bases outside gene matches: 16. The V gene's germline CDR1 is SGHVS and CDR2 FQNEAQ. The CDR3 has 19 residues. CDR3 in DNA: TGTGCCAGCAGCCCTTTTAGGGGGACAGAGAAAGTAGCCAAAAACATTCAGTACTTC. Its translation is CASSPFRGTEKVAKNIQYF.

This clonotype has more than one count but fewer than ten. The chain combines TRBV12-3 or TRBV12-4 with TRBJ2-7; D is perhaps TRBD2 (6 bases). CDR3 size: 15 residues. V lost 6 bases and J 3 bases, leaving 18 bases between the germline ends. DNA for the CDR3: TGTGCCAGCAGACGGTTCGGGACTCAAGGCTACGAGCAGTACTTC. This encodes CASRRFGTQGYEQYF.

The rearrangement links TRBV6-2 or TRBV6-3 to TRBJ1-5, with D uncertain. Germline V gene lookup returns CDR1 MNHEY and CDR2 SVGEGT. The CDR3 loop spans 15 amino acids. V was trimmed by 5 bases and J by 0 bases, leaving 11 bases between them. The CDR3 sequence: CASSARSFSNQPQHF. The CDR3 DNA reads TGTGCCAGCAGTGCTCGAAGTTTTAGCAATCAGCCCCAGCATTTT.

To note about this clonotype: A junction end diverges from the germline sequence, so it may reflect a read error. The J gene is TRBJ1-4, the V gene TRBV24-1, with 7 bases identical to TRBD1. The CDR3 consists of 15 residues. Germline V lookup: CDR1 KGHDR, CDR2 SFDVKD. Here the CDR3 reads CATSQGQARNEKLFF. For the CDR3, the DNA is TGTGCCACCAGCCAAGGACAGGCCCGTAATGAGAAACTGTTTTTT.

The chain has TRBV7-9 and TRBJ1-5, with TRBD1 as a possible D gene (5 bases). The V end lost 4 bases, the J end lost 6 bases, and 28 bases lay between the germline ends. This CDR3 region has 19 residues. CDR1 is SEHNR, CDR2 FQNEAQ, per germline (reference sequence). The CDR3 protein is CASSSAKAGTKSEGQPQHF. CDR3 DNA sequence: TGTGCCAGCAGCTCCGCTAAGGCCGGGACCAAGTCGGAGGGTCAGCCCCAGCATTTT. Supplemented by reference TRBV7-9 and TRBJ1-5, the full variable domain reads DTGVSQNPRHKITKRGQNVTFRCDPISEHNRLYWYRQTLGQGPEFLTYFQNEAQLEKSRLLSDRFSAERPKGSFSTLEIQRTEQGDSAMYLCASSSAKAGTKSEGQPQHFGDGTRLSIL.

The chain joins TRBV2 to TRBJ2-3; the D is unclear. This CDR3 has 13 residues. CDR1 is SNHLY, CDR2 FYNNEI, per germline. The germline V and J ends were trimmed by 9 bases and 0 bases, with 10 bases remaining between them. The CDR3 DNA sequence: TGTGCCAGACTTCGGTTCAGCACAGATACGCAGTATTTT. This codes for CARLRFSTDTQYF.

J is TRBJ2-2 and V is TRBV5-5, with 7 bases fitting TRBD2. The CDR3 totals 18 residues. V trimming: 5 bases; J trimming: 2 bases; junction bases outside the gene matches: 15. CDR1 is SGHKS and CDR2 is YYEKEE in the germline V gene (reference sequence). The CDR3 nucleotides read TGTGCCAGCAGTCCAGGACTAGTAGGAACCCTTAACACCGGGGAGCTGTTTTTT. Translating gives CASSPGLVGTLNTGELFF.

This clonotype was recorded a few times. The genes are TRBV5-1 and TRBJ1-1; 9 bases align to TRBD1. CDR3 length: 18 amino acids. Germline V gives CDR1 SGHRS, CDR2 YFSETQ. V lost 4 bases to trimming and J lost 0 bases; unmatched junction nucleotides: 13. The CDR3 nucleotides read TGCGCCAGCAGCCCCGGGGACAGGGAAGCACTCATGAACACTGAAGCTTTCTTT. Residues: CASSPGDREALMNTEAFF.

This clonotype has ten or more counts. This chain links TRBV4-1 with TRBJ2-7; D ambiguous. Trimming removed 3 bases at V and 0 bases at J, with 12 bases between. CDR1 and CDR2 (germline): MGHRA, YSYEKL. The CDR3 runs to 15 residues. The CDR3 protein is CASSHFSELSYEQYF. The CDR3 coding sequence is TGCGCCAGCAGCCACTTCAGCGAACTCTCCTACGAGCAGTACTTC.

The V and J genes are TRBV29-1 and TRBJ2-7, with 8 positions matching TRBD1. The junction had 7 bases not matched to a gene; V was cut back by 7 bases and J by 2 bases. This CDR3 has 13 residues. Looked up from germline, CDR1 is SQVTM and CDR2 is ANQGSEA. CDR3 sequence: CSGVDRGTYEQYF. Written as DNA, the CDR3 is TGCAGCGGGGTAGACAGGGGAACCTACGAGCAGTACTTC.

V usage is TRBV7-3 and J usage is TRBJ2-1; 10 nucleotides match TRBD1. This CDR3 is 15 amino acids long. V lost 5 bases and J lost 7; bases outside the gene matches: 8. CDR1 and CDR2 from the germline V gene are SGHTA and FQGTGA. The CDR3 bases are TGTGCCAGCAGCCCCGACAGGGGGCGGTGGAATGAGCAGTTCTTC. It yields the protein CASSPDRGRWNEQFF.

This clonotype was observed a few times. The chain couples TRBV9 to TRBJ2-7; TRBD1 aligns across 8 bases. CDR1 is SGDLS and CDR2 is YYNGEE in the germline V gene. CDR3 length: 16 residues. J was trimmed by 0 bases and V by 0 bases; bases with no gene match: 5. The CDR3 DNA sequence: TGTGCCAGCAGCGTAGGATTGGACAGGGTCTCCTACGAGCAGTACTTC. This gives the protein CASSVGLDRVSYEQYF.

The V and J genes are TRBV6-2 or TRBV6-3 and TRBJ2-7; TRBD2 agrees at 13 bases. The germline gives CDR1 MNHEY, CDR2 SVGEGT. Trimming removed 5 bases from V and 4 bases from J; junction bases left unmatched: 11. The CDR3 covers 17 residues. The DNA for the CDR3 is TGTGCCAGCAGTGGCCGGACTAGCGGGAGACTTGGATACGAGCAGTACTTC. This gives the protein CASSGRTSGRLGYEQYF.